The clone carrying this TCR beta chain was observed a single time. The data derive from a study of shared clonotypes between healthy human individuals. The CDR3 runs 14 residues. Germline V gene data show CDR1 as LNHDA and CDR2 as SQIVND (reference sequence). The ends were cut back, 7 bases at V and 1 base at J, with 14 bases in the middle. Clones were sequenced by immunoSEQ multiplex PCR, and TCRdb holds only the in-frame ones, with some missing. The repertoire holds 850,000 to 1,200,000 clones, with 60% to 80% as singletons. The V call is TRBV19, the J call TRBJ2-7; D perhaps matches TRBD1 (6 bases). The sequenced material came from memory CD4+ T cells sorted from blood. Subset of the sample: CD45RA-negative fraction. This clonotype was sampled from a man aged 18 to 30 in good health. The CDR3 DNA follows: TGTGCCAGTACGAGAACAGGGTGGTCCTACGAGCAGTACTTC. Protein: CASTRTGWSYEQYF.